This T cell receptor beta chain was sequenced in a study of T cell repertoires in cytomegalovirus infection. This clonotype came up many times. What it binds is unknown. Trimming stripped 8 bases from V and 0 bases from J, with 14 bases between. The germline V gene encodes CDR1 SGHTA and CDR2 FQGNSA. The CDR3 length is 14 residues. TCRdb ran MiXCR on the reads and lists one entry per CDR3 protein. This sample has 110,000 to 150,000 distinct CDR3 sequences; more than 30% occur once, and the top ten carry roughly half. The material sequenced was CD8+ T cells from cultured PBMCs, taken from culture after CMV antigen stimulation. The TCR comes from a human donor in good health (CMV status not recorded). Some clones in this sample may be carry-over from other donors' samples. The chain combines TRBV7-2 with TRBJ2-7; D is perhaps TRBD1 (6 bases). CDR3 nucleotides: TGTGCCAGCGTCAGGGGAATGGGCTCCTACGAGCAGTACTTC. It yields the protein CASVRGMGSYEQYF.